This TCR beta chain is drawn from a study of blood T cell repertoires in COVID-19. Some clones are missing from TCRdb's copy, which holds only in-frame ones; the method was immunoSEQ multiplex PCR. The table records 500,000 to 600,000 clones, less than 90% of them present only once. Germline lookup yields CDR1 SGHRS and CDR2 YFSETQ. This CDR3 comprises 15 residues. V gave up 6 bases and J gave up 3 bases, with 17 bases separating them. This clone was recorded once. Source material: peripheral blood. The source of this sequence is a woman between 50 and 59 years old with COVID-19, enrolled during active disease. The chain couples TRBV5-1 to TRBJ2-3; D is possibly TRBD2 (5 bases). Here the CDR3 DNA reads TGCGCCAGCAACGTCAACGGGGAAAAGACAGATACGCAGTATTTT. This gives the protein CASNVNGEKTDTQYF.